The table lists the clone carrying this T cell receptor (beta chain) with a few counts. The antigen is not known. The data were produced by immunoSEQ multiplex PCR, yet TCRdb's version contains in-frame clones alone and is incomplete. The sample yields under 150,000 clones, roughly 85% seen once. The CDR3 has 14 residues. V lost 6 bases to trimming and J lost 10 bases; unmatched junction nucleotides: 8. Germline V gives CDR1 MDHEN, CDR2 SYDVKM. This record comes from a study of Ad26.COV2.S vaccination and SARS-CoV-2 variants. Study-wide points: After vaccination, reports described spike-specific CD8+ and CD4+ T cell responses as showing substantial breadth. Placebo recipients had lower spike-specific TCR breadth than vaccine recipients. Similar non-spike TCR breadth was seen in vaccine and placebo recipients. Responses of T cells in total may have been underestimated by the TCR breadth and depth analyses.

The specimen comprised peripheral blood, sampled after recovery from COVID-19. The V gene is TRBV28, the J gene TRBJ1-6; 8 bases agree with TRBD1. This receptor was identified in a human donor who had recovered from COVID-19. CDR3 sequence: CASRTLTGESPLHF. The CDR3 bases are TGTGCCAGCAGAACCCTGACAGGGGAATCACCCCTCCACTTT.